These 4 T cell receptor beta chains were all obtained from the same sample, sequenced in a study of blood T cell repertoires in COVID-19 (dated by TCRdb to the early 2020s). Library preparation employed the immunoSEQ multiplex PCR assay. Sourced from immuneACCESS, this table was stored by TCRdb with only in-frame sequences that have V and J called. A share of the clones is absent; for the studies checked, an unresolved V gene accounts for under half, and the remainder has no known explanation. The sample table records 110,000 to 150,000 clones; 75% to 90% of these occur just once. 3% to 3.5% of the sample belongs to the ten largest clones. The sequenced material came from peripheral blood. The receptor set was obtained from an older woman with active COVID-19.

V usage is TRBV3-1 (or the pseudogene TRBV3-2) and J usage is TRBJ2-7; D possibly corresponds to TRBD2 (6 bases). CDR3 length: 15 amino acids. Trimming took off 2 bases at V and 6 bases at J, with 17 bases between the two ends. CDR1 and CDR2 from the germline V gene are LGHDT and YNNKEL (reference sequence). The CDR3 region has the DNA TGTGCCAGCAGCCAACAGATGTTAGCGGTAGGCGAGCAGTACTTC. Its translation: CASSQQMLAVGEQYF.

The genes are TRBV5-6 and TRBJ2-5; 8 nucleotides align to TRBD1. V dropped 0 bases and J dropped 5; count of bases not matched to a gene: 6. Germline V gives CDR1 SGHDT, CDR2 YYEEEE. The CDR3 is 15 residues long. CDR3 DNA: TGTGCCAGCAGCTTGGGTCAGGGGGCGGGGGAGACCCAGTACTTC. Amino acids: CASSLGQGAGETQYF.

The CDR3 region is CSVGQTSYEQYF. CDR3 DNA sequence: TGCAGCGTGGGACAGACTTCCTACGAGCAGTACTTC. The chain is built from TRBV29-1 and TRBJ2-7, with TRBD1 matching 7 bases. The V gene's germline CDR1 is SQVTM and CDR2 ANQGSEA. Trimming at V came to 6 bases and at J to 1 base, leaving 3 bases not matched to a gene. The CDR3 extends over 12 amino acids.

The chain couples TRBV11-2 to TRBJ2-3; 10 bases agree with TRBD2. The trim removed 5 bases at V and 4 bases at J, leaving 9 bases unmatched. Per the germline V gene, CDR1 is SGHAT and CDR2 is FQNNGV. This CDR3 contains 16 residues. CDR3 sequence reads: CASSIISGRAADTQYF. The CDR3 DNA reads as TGTGCCAGCAGCATAATAAGCGGGAGGGCCGCAGATACGCAGTATTTT.